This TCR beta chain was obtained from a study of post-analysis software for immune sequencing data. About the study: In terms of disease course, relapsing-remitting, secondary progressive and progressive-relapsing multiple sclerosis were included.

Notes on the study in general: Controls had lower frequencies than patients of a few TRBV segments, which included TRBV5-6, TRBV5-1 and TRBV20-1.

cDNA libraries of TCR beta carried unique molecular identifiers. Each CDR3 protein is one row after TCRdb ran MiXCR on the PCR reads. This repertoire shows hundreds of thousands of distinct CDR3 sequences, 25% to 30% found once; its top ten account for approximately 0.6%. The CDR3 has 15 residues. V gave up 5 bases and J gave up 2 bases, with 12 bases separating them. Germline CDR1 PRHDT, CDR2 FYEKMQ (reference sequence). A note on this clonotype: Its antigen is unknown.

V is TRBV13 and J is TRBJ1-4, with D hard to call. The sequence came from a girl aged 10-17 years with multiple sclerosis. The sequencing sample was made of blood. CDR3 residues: CASSVRDATNEKLFF. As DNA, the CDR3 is TGTGCCAGCAGCGTAAGGGATGCGACTAATGAAAAACTGTTTTTT.